The present T cell receptor (beta chain) was sequenced within a study of blood T cells in healthy people across ages. Findings and limits, study-wide: There was a strong correlation between TCR beta diversity and naive T cell percentage. When set beside aged donors, long-lived donors presented more naive CD4+ cells and higher diversity.

This clonotype came up a few times. Antigen specificity is unknown. The CDR3 covers 18 residues. Deletions cut 1 base from V and 3 bases from J, with 22 bases between. Germline loops: CDR1 LGHNA, CDR2 YSLEER. A sample-barcoded 5' primer and a J-beta primer mix were used in a second PCR of roughly 7 to 11 cycles. Paired-end reads containing CDR3 totaled no fewer than 2.5 million for each sample. TCRdb itself ran the 5' RACE reads through MiXCR, one entry per CDR3 protein. Of 650,000 to 800,000 distinct CDR3 sequences listed, under 55% are singletons. Collection of ten milliliters of peripheral blood was performed for each donor.

Material for sequencing was blood. V is TRBV4-3 and J is TRBJ2-7, with D possibly TRBD1 on 6 matching bases. The receptor was isolated from a man in his 60s in good health. The CDR3 reads CASSQVPYSGTKFYEQYF. The CDR3 DNA reads TGCGCCAGCAGCCAAGTCCCATATTCCGGGACAAAATTCTACGAGCAGTACTTC.